A single sample is the source of the 5 T cell receptor beta chains below, sequenced in a study of blood T cell repertoires in COVID-19. TCRdb keeps only in-frame clones here, not all; method: immunoSEQ multiplex PCR. The data show 250,000 to 350,000 clones, about 85% seen once. What was sequenced was peripheral blood. The origin of the receptors is a man younger than 30 with active or convalescent COVID-19.

The chain uses TRBV12-3 or TRBV12-4 and TRBJ2-3; 7 nucleotides match TRBD1. CDR3 length: 13 amino acids. Unmatched junction bases numbered 6, after V lost 6 bases and J lost 6 bases. CDR3 in DNA: TGTGCCAGCAGCCCTGACAGGGAGGATACGCAGTATTTT. This gives the protein CASSPDREDTQYF.

This clone was seen just once. The genes are TRBV11-2 and TRBJ1-1, with no clear D. The CDR3 contains 13 residues. CDR1 and CDR2 from the germline V gene are SGHAT and FQNNGV. V was trimmed by 3 bases and J by 2 bases, leaving 7 bases between them. CDR3 bases: TGTGCCAGCAGCTTTCAGTCCAACACTGAAGCTTTCTTT. This codes for CASSFQSNTEAFF.

The chain's CDR3 is CASSPRQGEMGTEAFF. The CDR3, as DNA: TGTGCCAGCAGCCCTAGACAGGGGGAGATGGGTACTGAAGCTTTCTTT. The chain uses TRBV11-2 and TRBJ1-1; 9 positions agree with TRBD1. Germline CDR1 reads SGHAT; CDR2 reads FQNNGV. The CDR3 runs 16 residues. With 5 bases clipped from V and 5 bases from J, the junction kept 12 bases outside the gene matches.

The chain has TRBV19 and TRBJ1-4, with D possibly matching TRBD1 (6 bases). The CDR3 runs to 14 residues. Trimming cost V 4 bases and J 7 bases, with 13 bases left between them. Germline V lookup: CDR1 LNHDA, CDR2 SQIVND (reference sequence). For the CDR3, the DNA is TGTGCCAGTAGTAACACAGGGTACTCTGAAAAACTGTTTTTT. Its translation: CASSNTGYSEKLFF.

This CDR3 reads CASSPLGLTGTSYEQYF. DNA for the CDR3: TGTGCCAGCAGCCCACTAGGGTTGACAGGGACCTCCTACGAGCAGTACTTC. The gene calls are TRBV7-2 and TRBJ2-7, with 7 bases lining up with TRBD1. CDR3 length: 17 amino acids. The V gene end was trimmed by 5 bases and the J gene end by 0 bases; junction bases not matched to a gene: 13. Germline values: CDR1 SGHTA, CDR2 FQGNSA.